Below are 26 T cell receptor beta chains sequenced from a single sample in a study of shared clonotypes between healthy human individuals. TCRdb's copy holds only in-frame clones and misses some; the assay was immunoSEQ multiplex PCR. Of roughly 1,000,000 clones in the sample, approximately 78% were seen once. The specimen was memory CD4+ T cells from PBMCs. As for subset: CD45RA-negative fraction. The source is a man in his late teens or twenties in good health. Some clones in this sample may be carry-over from other donors' samples.

This clone was observed many times. At the DNA level, this CDR3 is encoded by other sequences in the same sample as well. The chain uses TRBV7-2 and TRBJ1-2, with a tentative D call TRBD1 (6 bases). The CDR3 is made up of 14 amino acids. Germline assignment: CDR1 SGHTA and CDR2 FQGNSA. V was clipped by 5 bases and J by 4 bases, with 14 bases between them. For the CDR3, the DNA is TGTGCCAGCAGCCGAGGAGGGGGGAGCTATGGCTACACCTTC. It is translated as CASSRGGGSYGYTF.

This clone appeared once. J is TRBJ2-5 and V is TRBV6-5, with 9 bases aligning to TRBD1. In germline, CDR1 is MNHEY, CDR2 SVGAGI. V gave up 6 bases and J gave up 4 bases; unmatched junction bases: 6. The CDR3 sequence is 14 residues long. CDR3 DNA: TGTGCCAGCAGCTTTACGACAGGGGGAGAGACCCAGTACTTC. Amino acid sequence: CASSFTTGGETQYF.

V is TRBV27 and J is TRBJ2-1, with unresolved D. The CDR3 is made up of 14 amino acids. The V gene's germline CDR1 is MNHEY and CDR2 SMNVEV (reference sequence). V was trimmed by 3 bases and J by 3 bases, leaving 9 bases between them. The CDR3 DNA reads as TGTGCCAGCAGTTTTGACAAGCGCTACAATGAGCAGTTCTTC. Its protein product is CASSFDKRYNEQFF.

The V call is TRBV4-2, the J call TRBJ1-2, with 7 bases lining up with TRBD1. Germline values: CDR1 LGHNA, CDR2 YNFKEQ. This CDR3 region has 15 residues. With V trimmed by 8 bases and J by 3 bases, 12 bases remained unmatched. DNA of the CDR3: TGTGCCAGCGGGTTCACAGGGGTGGGCGACTATGGCTACACCTTC. It specifies CASGFTGVGDYGYTF.

The rearrangement uses TRBV11-2 and TRBJ2-6, with TRBD1 matching over 8 bases. V shed 4 bases and J 5 bases; nucleotides not matched to a gene: 4. Germline CDR1 and CDR2: SGHAT and FQNNGV. CDR3 length: 15 residues. The CDR3 sequence: CASSSRTGRANVLTF. The CDR3 coding sequence is TGTGCCAGCAGCTCGCGGACAGGGCGGGCCAACGTCCTGACTTTC.

Regarding this clone: Other nucleotide sequences in the sample specify the same CDR3. The chain links TRBV7-6 to TRBJ1-2; D perhaps matches TRBD1 (5 bases). Trimming took off 5 bases at V and 7 bases at J, with 14 bases between the two ends. The CDR3 totals 13 residues. CDR1 and CDR2 (germline): SGHVS, FNYEAQ. CDR3 bases: TGTGCCAGCAGCCTAGAACGGGGCGGTGGCTACACCTTC. Protein sequence: CASSLERGGGYTF.

The V call is TRBV5-6, the J call TRBJ2-4; 7 nucleotides line up with TRBD1. Germline values: CDR1 SGHDT, CDR2 YYEEEE. This CDR3 contains 15 residues. V shed 4 bases, J shed 0 bases, and the junction held 4 bases outside the gene matches. CDR3 DNA: TGTGCCAGCAGCGGACAGGCGATAGCCAAAAACATTCAGTACTTC. Translated, it gives CASSGQAIAKNIQYF.

A remark on this clone: Other DNA sequences in the same sample also yield this CDR3. The genes are TRBV27 and TRBJ1-1; no definite D call. Germline CDR1 reads MNHEY; CDR2 reads SMNVEV (reference sequence). This CDR3 is 13 amino acids long. Trimming cost V 2 bases and J 0 bases, with 4 bases left between them. The CDR3 loop is CASSLGMNTEAFF. In nucleotides, the CDR3 is TGTGCCAGCAGTTTAGGCATGAACACTGAAGCTTTCTTT.

DNA for the CDR3: TGTGCCAGCAAAGGACTAGCGGGTAGCTCCTACGAGCAGTACTTC. It yields the protein CASKGLAGSSYEQYF. The chain joins TRBV11-2 to TRBJ2-7; 11 nucleotides agree with TRBD2. The germline V gene has CDR1 SGHAT and CDR2 FQNNGV. The CDR3 runs to 15 residues. Trimming at V came to 7 bases and at J to 0 bases, leaving 5 bases not matched to a gene.

The chain has TRBV7-3 and TRBJ2-1; no clear D. Trimming stripped 1 base from V and 2 bases from J, with 3 bases between. CDR1 SGHTA and CDR2 FQGTGA come from the germline V gene. CDR3 length: 13 residues. CDR3 protein: CASSLSTYNEQFF. Here the CDR3 DNA reads TGTGCCAGCAGCTTAAGCACCTACAATGAGCAGTTCTTC.

The chain has TRBV25-1 and TRBJ1-2, with D unresolved. V was shortened by 3 bases and J by 8 bases, with 22 bases between the two germline ends. The CDR3 is made up of 16 amino acids. Germline assignment: CDR1 MGHDK and CDR2 SYGVNS. The CDR3 reads CASSDYSTFEVRGYTF. CDR3 coding DNA: TGTGCCAGCAGTGATTACAGTACCTTCGAGGTGAGGGGCTACACCTTC.

The chain uses TRBV19 and TRBJ2-2; D might be TRBD2 (6 bases). V lost 10 bases and J lost 5, with 17 bases in between. The CDR3 totals 14 residues. Germline CDR1 reads LNHDA; CDR2 reads SQIVND (reference sequence). The CDR3 reads CATSGSRGTGELFF. DNA of the CDR3: TGTGCCACCTCGGGCTCCCGGGGGACCGGGGAGCTGTTTTTT. The variable domain in full, with the rest retrieved from reference TRBV19 and TRBJ2-2, is DGGITQSPKYLFRKEGQNVTLSCEQNLNHDAMYWYRQDPGQGLRLIYYSQIVNDFQKGDIAEGYSVSREKKESFPLTVTSAQKNPTAFYLCATSGSRGTGELFFGEGSRLTVL.

As concerns this clone: The identical CDR3 is also encoded by other nucleotide sequences in the sample. The V call is TRBV7-3, the J call TRBJ2-3; D is possibly TRBD2 (7 bases). Germline assignment: CDR1 SGHTA and CDR2 FQGTGA. The length of the CDR3 is 14 residues. V was cut by 6 bases and J by 4 bases, with 14 bases left in between. The CDR3 sequence: CASSSRGGADTQYF. CDR3 in DNA: TGTGCCAGCAGTTCTAGGGGGGGAGCAGATACGCAGTATTTT.

The CDR3 DNA sequence: TGTGCCAGCAGTTTAATTGGGACAGGGAATGAAAAACTGTTTTTT. It codes for CASSLIGTGNEKLFF. The chain has TRBV28 and TRBJ1-4, with TRBD1 identical over 9 bases. CDR3 length: 15 amino acids. The ends lost 2 bases at V and 5 bases at J; junction bases unmatched: 3. Germline-derived CDR1 and CDR2 are MDHEN and SYDVKM.

The chain uses TRBV7-2 and TRBJ2-2; D not resolved. This CDR3 spans 15 amino acids. Germline CDR1 reads SGHTA; CDR2 reads FQGNSA. V was cut by 4 bases and J by 7 bases, with 16 bases left in between. CDR3 loop: CASSSRLRVDGELFF. For the CDR3, the DNA is TGTGCCAGCAGCTCCCGATTACGGGTCGACGGGGAGCTGTTTTTT.

This chain connects TRBV19 to TRBJ1-4; D is ambiguous. The length of the CDR3 is 15 residues. Per germline, CDR1 LNHDA and CDR2 SQIVND (reference sequence). Trimming removed 0 bases at V and 7 bases at J, with 12 bases between. The CDR3 bases are TGTGCCAGTAGTATAGATCTGACCAGAGGTGAAAAACTGTTTTTT. Translating it yields CASSIDLTRGEKLFF.

The chain is built from TRBV7-2 and TRBJ2-3; tentatively, D is TRBD1 (6 bases). Germline assignment: CDR1 SGHTA and CDR2 FQGNSA. The CDR3 runs to 16 residues. Trimming removed 0 bases at V and 3 bases at J, with 13 bases between. CDR3 sequence reads: CASSLAGSRGTDTQYF. The CDR3 nucleotides read TGTGCCAGCAGCTTAGCGGGATCCAGGGGTACAGATACGCAGTATTTT.

The rearrangement links TRBV4-2 to TRBJ2-2, with 14 bases fitting TRBD2. With V trimmed by 1 base and J by 2 bases, 6 bases remained unmatched. There are 19 residues in the CDR3. Per the germline V gene, CDR1 is LGHNA and CDR2 is YNFKEQ. The CDR3 sequence: CASSQGLAGGQPNTGELFF. CDR3 sequence (DNA): TGTGCCAGCAGCCAAGGACTAGCGGGAGGGCAACCAAACACCGGGGAGCTGTTTTTT.

V gene TRBV7-2 combines with J gene TRBJ1-4; D gene unclear. The CDR3 consists of 17 residues. Trimming removed 5 bases from V and 0 bases from J, with 16 bases in between. The germline gives CDR1 SGHTA, CDR2 FQGNSA. The CDR3 loop is CASSIHLKAPTNEKLFF. CDR3 coding DNA: TGTGCCAGCAGCATACACCTAAAAGCTCCAACTAATGAAAAACTGTTTTTT.

The CDR3 DNA reads TGCGCCAGCAGCTATGGACAGGGGGGCTACGAGCAGTACTTC. It specifies CASSYGQGGYEQYF. The chain uses TRBV5-1 and TRBJ2-7; TRBD1 matches at 10 bases. CDR1 is SGHRS and CDR2 is YFSETQ in the germline V gene. This CDR3 has 14 residues. V lost 3 bases to trimming and J lost 3 bases; unmatched junction nucleotides: 3.

The chain joins TRBV7-2 to TRBJ1-1; D call uncertain. V was pared by 4 bases and J by 6 bases, with 15 bases between. The germline V gene encodes CDR1 SGHTA and CDR2 FQGNSA. This CDR3 is built from 14 residues. CDR3: CASSSRKAGPEAFF. The CDR3 DNA follows: TGTGCCAGCAGCTCCCGGAAGGCGGGCCCTGAAGCTTTCTTT. Filled out from reference TRBV7-2 and TRBJ1-1, the complete variable domain reads GAGVSQSPSNKVTEKGKDVELRCDPISGHTALYWYRQSLGQGLEFLIYFQGNSAPDKSGLPSDRFSAERTGGSVSTLTIQRTQQEDSAVYLCASSSRKAGPEAFFGQGTRLTVV.

The rearrangement uses TRBV5-1 and TRBJ2-7, with D unresolved. CDR1 is SGHRS, CDR2 YFSETQ, per germline. V lost 0 bases and J lost 1, with 8 bases in between. This CDR3 is 14 amino acids long. This CDR3 reads CASSLELRSYEQYF. The DNA for the CDR3 is TGCGCCAGCAGCTTGGAGCTGCGATCCTACGAGCAGTACTTC.

The V and J genes are TRBV28 and TRBJ2-3; D call uncertain. With 10 bases removed from V and 1 base from J, the gap between germline ends came to 9 bases. The CDR3 consists of 12 residues. CDR1 is MDHEN, CDR2 SYDVKM, per germline. The CDR3: CAILGGTDTQYF. The CDR3 region has the DNA TGTGCCATCCTGGGCGGCACAGATACGCAGTATTTT. Complete variable domain (other parts from reference TRBV28 and TRBJ2-3): DVKVTQSSRYLVKRTGEKVFLECVQDMDHENMFWYRQDPGLGLRLIYFSYDVKMKEKGDIPEGYSVSREKKERFSLILESASTNQTSMYLCAILGGTDTQYFGPGTRLTVL.

This clone was observed a few times. In the same sample, other DNA sequences code for this CDR3. The chain uses TRBV9 and TRBJ2-4; D gene unclear. The CDR3 covers 14 residues. Germline assignment: CDR1 SGDLS and CDR2 YYNGEE. V was pared by 0 bases and J by 4 bases, with 8 bases between. CDR3 DNA sequence: TGTGCCAGCAGCGTAGCTTTGGGAAAAAACATTCAGTACTTC. It specifies CASSVALGKNIQYF.

This clone was detected once. The chain links TRBV19 to TRBJ2-3; 11 nucleotides line up with TRBD2. This CDR3 is built from 13 residues. V lost 7 bases to trimming and J lost 9 bases; unmatched junction nucleotides: 6. From germline, CDR1 is LNHDA and CDR2 SQIVND (reference sequence). CDR3 coding DNA: TGTGCCAGTACACTAGCGGGAGAGAGGACGCAGTATTTT. Translated: CASTLAGERTQYF.

The gene calls are TRBV5-1 and TRBJ1-1; 8 bases fit TRBD1. CDR1 and CDR2 from the germline V gene are SGHRS and YFSETQ. V was clipped by 1 base and J by 4 bases; unmatched bases: 9. This CDR3 is built from 16 residues. The CDR3 sequence: CASSLNQGATGTEAFF. CDR3 sequence (DNA): TGCGCCAGCAGCTTGAACCAGGGGGCAACCGGCACTGAAGCTTTCTTT.